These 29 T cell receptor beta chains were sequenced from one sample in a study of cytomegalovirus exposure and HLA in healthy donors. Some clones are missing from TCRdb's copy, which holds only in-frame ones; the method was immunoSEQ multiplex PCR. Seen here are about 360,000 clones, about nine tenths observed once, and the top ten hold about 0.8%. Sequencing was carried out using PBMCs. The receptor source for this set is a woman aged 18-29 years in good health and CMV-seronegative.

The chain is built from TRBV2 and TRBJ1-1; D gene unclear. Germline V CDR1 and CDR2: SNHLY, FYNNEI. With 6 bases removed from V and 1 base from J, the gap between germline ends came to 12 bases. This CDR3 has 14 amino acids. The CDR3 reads CASRGRSTNTEAFF. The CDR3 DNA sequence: TGTGCCAGCAGGGGGAGAAGTACGAACACTGAAGCTTTCTTT.

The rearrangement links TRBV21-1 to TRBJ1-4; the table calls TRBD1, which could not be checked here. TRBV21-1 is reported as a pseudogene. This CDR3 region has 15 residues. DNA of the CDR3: TGTGCCAGCAGCCCCACAGGGTCGGTAGGGGAAAAACTGTTTTTT. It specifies CASSPTGSVGEKLFF.

CDR3 bases: TGTGCCAGCAGTGAAGGACAGGGGGCTGGAAACACCATATATTTT. It encodes CASSEGQGAGNTIYF. J is TRBJ1-3 and V is TRBV6-1, with 9 bases identical to TRBD1. Germline loops: CDR1 MNHNS, CDR2 SASEGT. The CDR3 is 15 amino acids. Losses at the gene ends were 1 base for V and 2 bases for J; bases not matched to a gene: 0.

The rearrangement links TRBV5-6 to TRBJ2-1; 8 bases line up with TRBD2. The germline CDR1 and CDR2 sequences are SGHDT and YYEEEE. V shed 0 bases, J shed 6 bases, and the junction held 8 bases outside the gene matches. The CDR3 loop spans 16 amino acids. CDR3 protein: CASSLEAGGYPNEQFF. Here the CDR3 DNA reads TGTGCCAGCAGCTTGGAGGCGGGGGGCTACCCCAATGAGCAGTTCTTC.

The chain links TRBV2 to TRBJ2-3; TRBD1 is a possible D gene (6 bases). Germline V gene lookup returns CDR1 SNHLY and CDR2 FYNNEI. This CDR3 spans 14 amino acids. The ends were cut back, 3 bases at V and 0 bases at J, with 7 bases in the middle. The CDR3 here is CASSDRGSTDTQYF. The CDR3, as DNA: TGTGCCAGCAGTGATAGGGGGAGCACAGATACGCAGTATTTT.

CDR3 sequence reads: CASSLSGGGNSPLHF. Here the CDR3 DNA reads TGTGCCAGCAGTTTATCTGGGGGGGGGAATTCACCCCTCCACTTT. The chain joins TRBV28 to TRBJ1-6; possibly TRBD1 for D (5 bases). CDR3 size: 15 residues. The germline V gene has CDR1 MDHEN and CDR2 SYDVKM. With 1 base removed from V and 7 bases from J, the gap between germline ends came to 11 bases.

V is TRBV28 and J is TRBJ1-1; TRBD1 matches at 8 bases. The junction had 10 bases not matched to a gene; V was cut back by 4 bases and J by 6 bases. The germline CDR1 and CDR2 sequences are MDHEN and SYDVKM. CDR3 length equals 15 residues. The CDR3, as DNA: TGTGCCAGCAGTTCCCCCGACAGGGGAGCCCCTGAAGCTTTCTTT. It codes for CASSSPDRGAPEAFF.

The CDR3 region has the DNA TGTGCCAGCAGCTCTAGGGGACAGGTGGCTTTCTTT. It specifies CASSSRGQVAFF. The chain links TRBV7-8 to TRBJ1-1, with TRBD1 matching over 8 bases. Unmatched junction bases numbered 6, after V lost 4 bases and J lost 11 bases. CDR1 is SGHVS and CDR2 is FQNEAQ in the germline V gene. The CDR3 spans 12 residues.

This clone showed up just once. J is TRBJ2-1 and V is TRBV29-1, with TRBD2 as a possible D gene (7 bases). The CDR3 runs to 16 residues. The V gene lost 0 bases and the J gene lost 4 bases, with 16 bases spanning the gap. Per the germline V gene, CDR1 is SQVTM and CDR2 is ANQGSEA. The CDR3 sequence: CSVEDLRGAGYNEQFF. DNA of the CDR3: TGCAGCGTTGAAGATCTTCGGGGGGCGGGATACAATGAGCAGTTCTTC.

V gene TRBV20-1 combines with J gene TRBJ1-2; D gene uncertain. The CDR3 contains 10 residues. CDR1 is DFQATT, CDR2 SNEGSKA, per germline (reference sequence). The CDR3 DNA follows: TGCAGCACCCCCGGAGTAGGCTACACCTTC. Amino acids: CSTPGVGYTF.

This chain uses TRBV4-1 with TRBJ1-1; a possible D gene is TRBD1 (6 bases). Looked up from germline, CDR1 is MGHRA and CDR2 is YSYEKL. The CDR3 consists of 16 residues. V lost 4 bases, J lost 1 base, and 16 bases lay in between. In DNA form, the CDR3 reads TGCGCCAGCAGCCCTGCCCCTAACAGGGAGAACACTGAAGCTTTCTTT. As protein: CASSPAPNRENTEAFF.

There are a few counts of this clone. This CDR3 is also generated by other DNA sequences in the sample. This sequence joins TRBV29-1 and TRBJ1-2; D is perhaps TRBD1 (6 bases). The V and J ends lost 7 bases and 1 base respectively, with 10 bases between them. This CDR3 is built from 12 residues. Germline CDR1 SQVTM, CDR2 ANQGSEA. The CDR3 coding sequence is TGCAGCGCCCGGACAGATAACTATGGCTACACCTTC. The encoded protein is CSARTDNYGYTF. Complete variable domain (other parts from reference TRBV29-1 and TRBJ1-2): SAVISQKPSRDICQRGTSLTIQCQVDSQVTMMFWYRQQPGQSLTLIATANQGSEATYESGFVIDKFPISRPNLTFSTLTVSNMSPEDSSIYLCSARTDNYGYTFGSGTRLTVV.

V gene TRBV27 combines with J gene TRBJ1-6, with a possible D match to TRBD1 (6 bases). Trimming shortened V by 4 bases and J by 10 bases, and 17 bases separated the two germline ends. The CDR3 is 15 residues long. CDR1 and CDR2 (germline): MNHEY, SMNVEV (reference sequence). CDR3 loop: CASSSTGTSRSPLHF. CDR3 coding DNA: TGTGCCAGCAGTTCCACAGGGACCTCCAGGTCACCCCTCCACTTT.

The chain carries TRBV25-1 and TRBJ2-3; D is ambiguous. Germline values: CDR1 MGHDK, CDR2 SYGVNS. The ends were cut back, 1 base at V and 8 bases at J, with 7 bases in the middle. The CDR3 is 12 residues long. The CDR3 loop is CASSESIGTQYF. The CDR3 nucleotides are TGTGCCAGCAGTGAATCGATCGGTACGCAGTATTTT.

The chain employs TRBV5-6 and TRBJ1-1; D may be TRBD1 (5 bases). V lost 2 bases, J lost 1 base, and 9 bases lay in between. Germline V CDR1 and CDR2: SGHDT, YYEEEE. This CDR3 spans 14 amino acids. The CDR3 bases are TGTGCCAGCAGCTTTGACAGTCGGAACACTGAAGCTTTCTTT. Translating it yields CASSFDSRNTEAFF. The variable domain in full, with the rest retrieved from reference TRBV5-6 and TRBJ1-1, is DAGVTQSPTHLIKTRGQQVTLRCSPKSGHDTVSWYQQALGQGPQFIFQYYEEEERQRGNFPDRFSGHQFPNYSSELNVNALLLGDSALYLCASSFDSRNTEAFFGQGTRLTVV.

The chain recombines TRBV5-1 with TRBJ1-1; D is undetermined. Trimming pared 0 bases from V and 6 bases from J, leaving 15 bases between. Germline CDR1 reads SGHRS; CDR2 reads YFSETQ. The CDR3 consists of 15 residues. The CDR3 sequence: CASSLEAPRRSEAFF. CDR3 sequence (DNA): TGCGCCAGCAGCTTGGAGGCCCCTAGGAGGTCTGAAGCTTTCTTT.

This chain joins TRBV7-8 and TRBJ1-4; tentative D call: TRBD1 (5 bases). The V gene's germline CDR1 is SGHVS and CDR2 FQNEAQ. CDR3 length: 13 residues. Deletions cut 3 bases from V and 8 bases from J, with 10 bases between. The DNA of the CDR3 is TGTGCCAGCAGCTTCAGGGCCCCCGAAAAACTGTTTTTT. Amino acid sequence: CASSFRAPEKLFF.

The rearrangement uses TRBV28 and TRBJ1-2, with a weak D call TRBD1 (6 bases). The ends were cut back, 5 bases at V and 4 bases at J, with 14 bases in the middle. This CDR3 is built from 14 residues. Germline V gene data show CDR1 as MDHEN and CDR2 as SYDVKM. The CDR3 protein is CASSQTGTPYGYTF. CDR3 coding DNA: TGTGCCAGCAGTCAAACCGGGACACCCTATGGCTACACCTTC.

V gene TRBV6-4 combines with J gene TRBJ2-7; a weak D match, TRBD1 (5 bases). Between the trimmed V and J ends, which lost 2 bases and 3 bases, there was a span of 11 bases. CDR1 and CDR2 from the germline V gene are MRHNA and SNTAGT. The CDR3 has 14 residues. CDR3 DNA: TGTGCCAGCAGTGACCGATGGACAAGCTACGAGCAGTACTTC. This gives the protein CASSDRWTSYEQYF.

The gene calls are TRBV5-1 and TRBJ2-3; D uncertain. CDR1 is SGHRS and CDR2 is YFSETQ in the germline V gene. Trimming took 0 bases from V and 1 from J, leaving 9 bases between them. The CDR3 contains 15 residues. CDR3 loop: CASSLVIGRTDTQYF. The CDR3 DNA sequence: TGCGCCAGCAGCTTGGTCATTGGGCGCACAGATACGCAGTATTTT.

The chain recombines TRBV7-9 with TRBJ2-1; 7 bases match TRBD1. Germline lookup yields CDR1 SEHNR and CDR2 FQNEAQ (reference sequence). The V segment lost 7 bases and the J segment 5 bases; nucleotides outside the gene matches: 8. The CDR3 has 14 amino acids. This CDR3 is CASTWGQSHNEQFF. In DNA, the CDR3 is TGTGCCAGCACCTGGGGACAGAGCCACAATGAGCAGTTCTTC.

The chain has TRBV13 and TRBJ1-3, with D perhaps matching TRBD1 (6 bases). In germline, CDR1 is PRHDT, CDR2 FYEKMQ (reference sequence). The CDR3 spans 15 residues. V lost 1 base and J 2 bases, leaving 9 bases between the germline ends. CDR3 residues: CASSLDRETGNTIYF. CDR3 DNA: TGTGCCAGCAGCTTAGACAGGGAAACTGGAAACACCATATATTTT.

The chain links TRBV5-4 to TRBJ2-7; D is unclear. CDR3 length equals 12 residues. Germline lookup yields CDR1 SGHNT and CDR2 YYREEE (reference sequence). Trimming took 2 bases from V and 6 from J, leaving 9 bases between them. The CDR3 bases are TGTGCCAGCAGCTTATATCTCCTCGAGCAGTACTTC. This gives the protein CASSLYLLEQYF.

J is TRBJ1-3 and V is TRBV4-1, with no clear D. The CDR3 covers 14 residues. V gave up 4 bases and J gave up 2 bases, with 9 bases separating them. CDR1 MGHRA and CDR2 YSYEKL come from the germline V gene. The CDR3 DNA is TGCGCCAGCAGCCCTTGGGAGCCTGGAAACACCATATATTTT. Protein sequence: CASSPWEPGNTIYF.

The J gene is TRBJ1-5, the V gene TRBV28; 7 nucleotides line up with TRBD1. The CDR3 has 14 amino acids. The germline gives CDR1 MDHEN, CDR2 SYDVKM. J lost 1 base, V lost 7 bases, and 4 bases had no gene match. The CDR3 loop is CASTSTGSNQPQHF. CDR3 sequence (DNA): TGTGCCAGCACCTCGACAGGGAGCAATCAGCCCCAGCATTTT. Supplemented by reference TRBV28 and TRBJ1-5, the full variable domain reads DVKVTQSSRYLVKRTGEKVFLECVQDMDHENMFWYRQDPGLGLRLIYFSYDVKMKEKGDIPEGYSVSREKKERFSLILESASTNQTSMYLCASTSTGSNQPQHFGDGTRLSIL.

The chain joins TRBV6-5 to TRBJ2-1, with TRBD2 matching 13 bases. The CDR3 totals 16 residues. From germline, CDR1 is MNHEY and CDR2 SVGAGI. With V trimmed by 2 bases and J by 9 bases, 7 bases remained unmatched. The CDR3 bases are TGTGCCAGCAGTTACCCGACTAGCGGGGGGAAGGGTGAGCAGTTCTTC. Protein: CASSYPTSGGKGEQFF.

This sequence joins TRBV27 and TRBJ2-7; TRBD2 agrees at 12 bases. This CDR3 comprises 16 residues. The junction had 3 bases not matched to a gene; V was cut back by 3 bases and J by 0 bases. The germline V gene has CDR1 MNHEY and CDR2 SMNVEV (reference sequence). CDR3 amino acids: CASSFTSGRPSYEQYF. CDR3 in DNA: TGTGCCAGCAGTTTTACTAGCGGGAGGCCCTCCTACGAGCAGTACTTC.

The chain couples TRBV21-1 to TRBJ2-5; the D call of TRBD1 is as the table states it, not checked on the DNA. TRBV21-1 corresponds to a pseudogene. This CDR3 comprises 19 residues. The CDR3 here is CASSKDLAPPDRGVETQYF. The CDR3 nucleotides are TGTGCCAGCAGCAAAGATTTGGCCCCTCCGGACAGGGGAGTTGAGACCCAGTACTTC.

This CDR3 is CASKERSTNEKLFF. CDR3 DNA sequence: TGTGCCAGTAAGGAGAGATCAACTAATGAAAAACTGTTTTTT. The chain couples TRBV19 to TRBJ1-4, with D hard to call. The germline V and J ends were trimmed by 7 bases and 0 bases, with 9 bases remaining between them. The CDR3 length is 14 residues. The germline V gene encodes CDR1 LNHDA and CDR2 SQIVND (reference sequence).